The 32 T cell receptor beta chains below all came from one sample that was sequenced in a study of blood T cell repertoires in COVID-19. Some clones are missing from TCRdb's copy, which holds only in-frame ones; the method was immunoSEQ multiplex PCR. This sample has some 51,000 clones, with approximately 90% found just once. The sequenced sample was peripheral blood. The receptors stem from a man aged 45-65 years with acute or convalescent COVID-19.

This clone was detected only once. This rearrangement joins TRBV4-1 to TRBJ2-7; a weak D match, TRBD2 (5 bases). The CDR3 consists of 16 residues. Germline V CDR1 and CDR2: MGHRA, YSYEKL. The V and J ends lost 0 bases and 2 bases respectively, with 14 bases between them. The CDR3: CASSQEMRVPAYEQYF. CDR3 coding DNA: TGCGCCAGCAGCCAAGAAATGAGGGTCCCGGCCTACGAGCAGTACTTC.

This chain joins TRBV7-6 and TRBJ2-1; 14 nucleotides line up with TRBD2. The CDR3 loop spans 16 amino acids. After removal of 5 bases from V and 7 bases from J, the junction contained 7 bases not matched to a gene. The germline CDR1 and CDR2 sequences are SGHVS and FNYEAQ. CDR3 DNA sequence: TGTGCCAGCAGCCCACGGACTAGCGGGGGGAGAAATGAGCAGTTCTTC. Amino acids: CASSPRTSGGRNEQFF.

This clone was seen only once. The chain carries TRBV4-1 and TRBJ2-3; 9 bases line up with TRBD2. The CDR3 is 14 residues long. CDR1 is MGHRA, CDR2 YSYEKL, per germline. After removal of 5 bases from V and 6 bases from J, the junction contained 6 bases not matched to a gene. This chain's CDR3 is CASSGTSRQDTQYF. Written as DNA, the CDR3 is TGCGCCAGCAGCGGGACTAGCAGACAGGATACGCAGTATTTT.

With regard to this clone: Germline and junction disagree at one end, which may indicate a read error. This sequence joins TRBV23-1 and TRBJ1-5; tentative D call: TRBD1 (5 bases). TRBV23-1 is treated as an ORF (open reading frame) with a function not yet certain. The CDR3 sequence is 17 residues long. CDR3 DNA sequence: TGCGCCAGCACTCAAGGGAGGCGGGACCAATTCACTCAGCCCCAGCATTTT. Protein: CASTQGRRDQFTQPQHF.

The rearrangement joins TRBV7-2 to TRBJ2-1; 7 positions match TRBD1. Germline V gene sequence: CDR1 SGHTA, CDR2 FQGNSA. The CDR3 spans 15 residues. V gave up 6 bases and J gave up 2 bases; unmatched junction bases: 7. The CDR3 region is CASRPNRGAYNEQFF. CDR3 DNA: TGTGCCAGCAGACCGAACAGGGGTGCCTACAATGAGCAGTTCTTC. The full variable domain, completed using reference TRBV7-2 and TRBJ2-1, is GAGVSQSPSNKVTEKGKDVELRCDPISGHTALYWYRQSLGQGLEFLIYFQGNSAPDKSGLPSDRFSAERTGGSVSTLTIQRTQQEDSAVYLCASRPNRGAYNEQFFGPGTRLTVL.

This chain connects TRBV28 to TRBJ1-4; weak D call: TRBD1 (6 bases). The ends were cut back, 6 bases at V and 3 bases at J, with 11 bases in the middle. Germline assignment: CDR1 MDHEN and CDR2 SYDVKM. The CDR3 sequence is 14 residues long. The CDR3 loop reads CASRLTGPNEKLFF. The DNA for the CDR3 is TGTGCCAGCAGGCTGACAGGTCCTAATGAAAAACTGTTTTTT.

This chain joins TRBV6-5 and TRBJ1-3; D gene ambiguous. CDR3 length: 15 residues. Trimming left V 6 bases short and J 1 base short, with 13 bases between. CDR1 and CDR2 from the germline V gene are MNHEY and SVGAGI. CDR3 sequence (DNA): TGTGCCAGCAGGAATACAGCTGCTTCTGGAAACACCATATATTTT. Its translation: CASRNTAASGNTIYF.

This chain uses TRBV15 with TRBJ2-3; TRBD2 matches at 10 bases. The trim removed 5 bases at V and 2 bases at J, leaving 7 bases unmatched. This CDR3 has 16 residues. The germline CDR1 and CDR2 sequences are LNHNV and YYDKDF (reference sequence). The chain's CDR3 is CATSAQLAGNTDTQYF. In DNA, the CDR3 is TGTGCCACCAGCGCCCAACTAGCGGGAAACACAGATACGCAGTATTTT.

V is TRBV5-1 and J is TRBJ1-2; possible D gene TRBD1, 6 bases. Germline CDR1 is SGHRS and CDR2 is YFSETQ. CDR3 length: 13 residues. The ends were cut back, 4 bases at V and 4 bases at J, with 11 bases in the middle. In DNA, the CDR3 is TGCGCCAGCAGCATGGACAGCCCCTATGGCTACACCTTC. It is translated as CASSMDSPYGYTF. Using reference TRBV5-1 and TRBJ1-2 for the parts outside the CDR3, the full variable domain is KAGVTQTPRYLIKTRGQQVTLSCSPISGHRSVSWYQQTPGQGLQFLFEYFSETQRNKGNFPGRFSGRQFSNSRSEMNVSTLELGDSALYLCASSMDSPYGYTFGSGTRLTVV.

The V gene is TRBV7-2, the J gene TRBJ2-1, with 12 positions matching TRBD2. Losses at the gene ends were 5 bases for V and 4 bases for J; bases not matched to a gene: 9. Germline V lookup: CDR1 SGHTA, CDR2 FQGNSA. The CDR3 spans 17 residues. CDR3 nucleotides: TGTGCCAGCAGCCAAGTCTCGACTAGCGGGAGTTACAATGAGCAGTTCTTC. Its protein is CASSQVSTSGSYNEQFF. The whole variable domain, remainder taken from reference TRBV7-2 and TRBJ2-1, is GAGVSQSPSNKVTEKGKDVELRCDPISGHTALYWYRQSLGQGLEFLIYFQGNSAPDKSGLPSDRFSAERTGGSVSTLTIQRTQQEDSAVYLCASSQVSTSGSYNEQFFGPGTRLTVL.

The V call is TRBV11-2, the J call TRBJ2-3, with TRBD1 matching 8 bases. The V gene's germline CDR1 is SGHAT and CDR2 FQNNGV. Trimming removed 6 bases from V and 4 bases from J; junction bases left unmatched: 3. The CDR3 is 13 amino acids. CDR3 in amino acids: CASRSQGADTQYF. In DNA form, the CDR3 reads TGTGCCAGCAGATCACAGGGGGCAGATACGCAGTATTTT.

The rearrangement uses TRBV19 and TRBJ1-2; 8 nucleotides agree with TRBD1. The junction had 8 bases not matched to a gene; V was cut back by 7 bases and J by 7 bases. The CDR3 spans 13 residues. Germline CDR1 reads LNHDA; CDR2 reads SQIVND (reference sequence). The CDR3 DNA is TGTGCCAGTACCCAGGGGGCTTTTCGTGGCTACACCTTC. Its protein is CASTQGAFRGYTF.

This clone occurred once. This CDR3 reads CASSAGQGINQPQHF. CDR3 nucleotides: TGTGCCAGCAGCGCGGGACAGGGAATCAATCAGCCCCAGCATTTT. The genes are TRBV28 and TRBJ1-5; 9 bases match TRBD1. Germline CDR1 MDHEN, CDR2 SYDVKM. There are 15 residues in the CDR3. The V and J ends lost 6 bases and 3 bases, in that order; junction bases with no gene match: 6.

There are a few counts of this clone. The rearrangement links TRBV30 to TRBJ2-4; 7 nucleotides agree with TRBD2. V was pared by 1 base and J by 6 bases, with 15 bases of the junction left unmatched. The CDR3 consists of 17 residues. Per germline, CDR1 GTSNPN and CDR2 SVGIG (reference sequence). The CDR3 bases are TGTGCCTGGAGTGGTATGGCGGGGAGGGTCGGGGGAAACATTCAGTACTTC. Translation gives CAWSGMAGRVGGNIQYF.

This sequence joins TRBV19 and TRBJ1-2; 7 bases align to TRBD1. V dropped 2 bases and J dropped 4; count of bases not matched to a gene: 13. There are 17 residues in the CDR3. CDR1 is LNHDA, CDR2 SQIVND, per germline (reference sequence). The CDR3 DNA reads as TGTGCCAGTAGTATACCCCTTAATACAGGGGCCTTCTATGGCTACACCTTC. This codes for CASSIPLNTGAFYGYTF.

This clone was counted once. The chain couples TRBV4-1 to TRBJ2-7; the match to TRBD2 covers 13 bases. Trimming at V came to 3 bases and at J to 2 bases, leaving 1 base not matched to a gene. The CDR3 length is 15 residues. Germline CDR1 is MGHRA and CDR2 is YSYEKL. The CDR3 nucleotides are TGCGCCAGCAGCCAGGGACTAGCGGGGACCTACGAGCAGTACTTC. As protein: CASSQGLAGTYEQYF.

V gene TRBV28 combines with J gene TRBJ1-4; possibly TRBD1 for D (6 bases). The CDR3 consists of 16 residues. Germline loops: CDR1 MDHEN, CDR2 SYDVKM. V gave up 6 bases and J gave up 3 bases, with 17 bases separating them. CDR3 nucleotide sequence: TGTGCCAGCAGACCAGGCAGGGGTACAGCTAATGAAAAACTGTTTTTT. Its protein is CASRPGRGTANEKLFF.

In DNA, the CDR3 is TGTGCCAGTAGTATTTCGGGTATCAGCAATCAGCCCCAGCATTTT. This sequence encodes CASSISGISNQPQHF. The chain combines TRBV19 with TRBJ1-5; the D is unclear. Germline V gene data show CDR1 as LNHDA and CDR2 as SQIVND (reference sequence). V was cut by 3 bases and J by 1 base, with 10 bases left in between. This CDR3 contains 15 residues.

The chain recombines TRBV28 with TRBJ1-4; 8 nucleotides match TRBD1. V lost 5 bases, J lost 8 bases, and 10 bases stayed unmatched. This CDR3 spans 15 amino acids. Per germline, CDR1 MDHEN and CDR2 SYDVKM. CDR3 nucleotide sequence: TGTGCCAGCAGTCCATTGGACAGGGTGAACGAAAAACTGTTTTTT. It specifies CASSPLDRVNEKLFF.

This clone has only one observation. The CDR3: CASSVAPAGETQYF. The CDR3 nucleotides are TGTGCCAGCAGCGTAGCCCCCGCCGGAGAGACCCAGTACTTC. This chain uses TRBV9 with TRBJ2-5, with unresolved D. Deletions cut 0 bases from V and 4 bases from J, with 10 bases between. CDR1 is SGDLS, CDR2 YYNGEE, per germline. This CDR3 region has 14 residues. Filled out from reference TRBV9 and TRBJ2-5, the complete variable domain reads DSGVTQTPKHLITATGQRVTLRCSPRSGDLSVYWYQQSLDQGLQFLIQYYNGEERAKGNILERFSAQQFPDLHSELNLSSLELGDSALYFCASSVAPAGETQYFGPGTRLLVL.

By proportion, this clone is medium-sized. V gene TRBV9 combines with J gene TRBJ2-7, with D maybe TRBD2 (5 bases). Germline V CDR1 and CDR2: SGDLS, YYNGEE. The CDR3 length is 13 residues. V lost 3 bases and J lost 3, with 10 bases in between. In DNA form, the CDR3 reads TGTGCCAGCAGCGATAGTCGGGGCTACGAGCAGTACTTC. This translates into CASSDSRGYEQYF.

This chain connects TRBV27 to TRBJ1-6; the match to TRBD1 covers 10 bases. The V segment lost 5 bases and the J segment 9 bases; nucleotides outside the gene matches: 4. The CDR3 has 14 amino acids. Per the germline V gene, CDR1 is MNHEY and CDR2 is SMNVEV (reference sequence). The DNA for the CDR3 is TGTGCCAGCAGTACGGGACAGGGGCGTTCACCCCTCCACTTT. Translation gives CASSTGQGRSPLHF.

This rearrangement joins TRBV30 to TRBJ1-4; 7 positions agree with TRBD1. CDR1 and CDR2 from the germline V gene are GTSNPN and SVGIG (reference sequence). Trimming cost V 0 bases and J 10 bases; bases outside gene matches: 2. The CDR3 runs 12 residues. The CDR3 reads CAWSVQGGKLFF. CDR3 nucleotide sequence: TGTGCCTGGAGTGTTCAGGGGGGAAAACTGTTTTTT. The entire variable domain, with the rest obtained from reference TRBV30 and TRBJ1-4, is as follows: SQTIHQWPATLVQPVGSPLSLECTVEGTSNPNLYWYRQAAGRGLQLLFYSVGIGQISSEVPQNLSASRPQDRQFILSSKKLLLSDSGFYLCAWSVQGGKLFFGSGTQLSVL.

V gene TRBV2 combines with J gene TRBJ1-6; 7 bases align to TRBD1. Germline CDR1 is SNHLY and CDR2 is FYNNEI. Trimming removed 6 bases from V and 12 bases from J; junction bases left unmatched: 8. The CDR3 is 13 amino acids. CDR3 residues: CASSYGTVRPLHF. In nucleotides, the CDR3 is TGTGCCAGCAGCTACGGGACAGTAAGACCCCTCCACTTT. The whole variable domain, remainder taken from reference TRBV2 and TRBJ1-6, is EPEVTQTPSHQVTQMGQEVILRCVPISNHLYFYWYRQILGQKVEFLVSFYNNEISEKSEIFDDQFSVERPDGSNFTLKIRSTKLEDSAMYFCASSYGTVRPLHFGNGTRLTVT.

V gene TRBV6-5 combines with J gene TRBJ1-2, with 7 positions matching TRBD1. The CDR3 covers 14 residues. Germline assignment: CDR1 MNHEY and CDR2 SVGAGI. V lost 1 base to trimming and J lost 8 bases; unmatched junction nucleotides: 7. CDR3 region: CASSYLLDRQGYTF. CDR3 nucleotides: TGTGCCAGCAGTTACTTATTGGACAGGCAGGGCTACACCTTC.

A few counts support this clone. This chain uses TRBV7-7 with TRBJ2-1; no definite D call. Germline V gene lookup returns CDR1 SSHAT and CDR2 FNYEAQ (reference sequence). Trimming shortened V by 5 bases and J by 7 bases, and 15 bases separated the two germline ends. CDR3 length equals 14 residues. The CDR3 reads CASSPHAFGNEQFF. The CDR3 DNA sequence: TGTGCCAGCAGCCCCCACGCTTTCGGGAATGAGCAGTTCTTC.

The V call is TRBV19, the J call TRBJ2-1; the D gene is possibly TRBD2 (6 bases). The V end lost 3 bases, the J end lost 5 bases, and 17 bases lay between the germline ends. This CDR3 contains 16 residues. Germline CDR1 is LNHDA and CDR2 is SQIVND (reference sequence). Here the CDR3 reads CASSISSRGGNNEQFF. CDR3 nucleotide sequence: TGTGCCAGTAGTATTTCAAGTCGAGGAGGGAACAATGAGCAGTTCTTC.

The J gene is TRBJ1-1, the V gene TRBV5-1; D unclear. V was cut by 2 bases and J by 5 bases, with 10 bases left in between. The CDR3 has 13 amino acids. CDR1 is SGHRS and CDR2 is YFSETQ in the germline V gene. CDR3 sequence (DNA): TGCGCCAGCAGCTTACCCCCGGGAACTGAAGCTTTCTTT. Its translation: CASSLPPGTEAFF.

The chain recombines TRBV7-8 with TRBJ1-6; D not certain. CDR1 and CDR2 (germline): SGHVS, FQNEAQ. CDR3 size: 15 residues. Trimming cost V 1 base and J 8 bases, with 12 bases left between them. CDR3 nucleotide sequence: TGTGCCAGCAGCTTAGTCTCGGGGTTAGATTCACCCCTCCACTTT. It codes for CASSLVSGLDSPLHF.

This CDR3 reads CASSGETSSAYNEQFF. The CDR3 DNA follows: TGTGCCAGCAGTGGAGAGACTAGCTCGGCTTACAATGAGCAGTTCTTC. This chain uses TRBV28 with TRBJ2-1; TRBD2 matches 7 bases. V shed 5 bases, J shed 4 bases, and the junction held 11 bases outside the gene matches. The CDR3 has 16 amino acids. From germline, CDR1 is MDHEN and CDR2 SYDVKM. Full variable domain (rest looked up from reference TRBV28 and TRBJ2-1): DVKVTQSSRYLVKRTGEKVFLECVQDMDHENMFWYRQDPGLGLRLIYFSYDVKMKEKGDIPEGYSVSREKKERFSLILESASTNQTSMYLCASSGETSSAYNEQFFGPGTRLTVL.

This chain connects TRBV15 to TRBJ2-4; TRBD2 aligns across 13 bases. The CDR3 contains 16 residues. After removal of 5 bases from V and 7 bases from J, the junction contained 8 bases not matched to a gene. CDR1 and CDR2 (germline): LNHNV, YYDKDF (reference sequence). CDR3 region: CATSGGTSGAGNIQYF. The CDR3 nucleotides are TGTGCCACCAGCGGAGGGACTAGCGGGGCTGGGAACATTCAGTACTTC.

In this sample, this clone turned up once. The chain links TRBV7-2 to TRBJ2-3, with TRBD2 matching over 11 bases. CDR3 size: 17 residues. Germline V lookup: CDR1 SGHTA, CDR2 FQGNSA. V dropped 1 base and J dropped 5; count of bases not matched to a gene: 8. The CDR3 here is CASSLVLAGGPGDTQYF. The CDR3 nucleotides are TGTGCCAGCAGCTTAGTATTAGCGGGGGGGCCGGGAGATACGCAGTATTTT. Filled out from reference TRBV7-2 and TRBJ2-3, the complete variable domain reads GAGVSQSPSNKVTEKGKDVELRCDPISGHTALYWYRQSLGQGLEFLIYFQGNSAPDKSGLPSDRFSAERTGGSVSTLTIQRTQQEDSAVYLCASSLVLAGGPGDTQYFGPGTRLTVL.